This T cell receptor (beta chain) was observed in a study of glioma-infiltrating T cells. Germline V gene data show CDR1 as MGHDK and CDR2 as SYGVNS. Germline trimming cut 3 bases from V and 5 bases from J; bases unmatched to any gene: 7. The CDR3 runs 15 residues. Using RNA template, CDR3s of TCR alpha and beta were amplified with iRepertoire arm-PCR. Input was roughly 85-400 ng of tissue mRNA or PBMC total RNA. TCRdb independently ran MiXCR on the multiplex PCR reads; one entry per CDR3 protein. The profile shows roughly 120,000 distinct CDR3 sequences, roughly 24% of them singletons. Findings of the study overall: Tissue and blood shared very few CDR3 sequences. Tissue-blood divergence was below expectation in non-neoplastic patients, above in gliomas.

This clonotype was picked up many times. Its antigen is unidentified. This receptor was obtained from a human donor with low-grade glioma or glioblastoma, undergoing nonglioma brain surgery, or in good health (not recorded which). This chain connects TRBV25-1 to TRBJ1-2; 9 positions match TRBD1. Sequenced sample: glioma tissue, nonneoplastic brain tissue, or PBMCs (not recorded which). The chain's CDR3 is CASSDYRGLSYGYTF. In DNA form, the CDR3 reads TGTGCCAGCAGTGATTACAGGGGGCTCTCTTATGGCTACACCTTC.